These 9 T cell receptor beta chains originate from one sample sequenced in a study of cytomegalovirus exposure and HLA in healthy donors. Use of 60 Vbeta and 13 Jbeta primers characterized the PCR. TCRdb's table, derived via immunoSEQ multiplex PCR, lists solely in-frame clones and lacks some. This sample has 200,000 to 250,000 clones; more than 75% occur once, and the top ten carry 5.4%. Sequencing used PBMCs. Receptors originate from a woman in her 40s in good health and CMV-seropositive.

The V and J genes are TRBV15 and TRBJ2-5; tentative D call: TRBD1 (6 bases). The J call may be in error: the DNA end matches TRBJ2-7 better. Germline CDR1 and CDR2: LNHNV and YYDKDF (reference sequence). The CDR3 extends over 14 amino acids. The CDR3 bases are TGTGCCACCAGCAGGTATGAGGACAGCTACGAGCAGTACTTC. It translates to CATSRYEDSYEQYF.

In this sample, this clone turned up a few times. V usage is TRBV7-8 and J usage is TRBJ2-3, with TRBD2 identical over 8 bases. The CDR3 is made up of 15 amino acids. Germline V gene lookup returns CDR1 SGHVS and CDR2 FQNEAQ. Trimming removed 5 bases from V and 3 bases from J; junction bases left unmatched: 7. The CDR3 reads CASSRDGRGTDTQYF. The CDR3 DNA follows: TGTGCCAGCAGCCGGGACGGGAGGGGGACAGATACGCAGTATTTT.

This sequence joins TRBV6-5 and TRBJ1-6; 9 nucleotides match TRBD1. The CDR3 spans 14 residues. The V gene end was trimmed by 5 bases and the J gene end by 11 bases; junction bases not matched to a gene: 7. Germline-derived CDR1 and CDR2 are MNHEY and SVGAGI. This chain's CDR3 is CASSETGGWTPLHF. The CDR3 nucleotides read TGTGCCAGCAGTGAAACAGGGGGCTGGACACCCCTCCACTTT.

This rearrangement joins TRBV7-2 to TRBJ1-2, with 9 bases lining up with TRBD1. Germline CDR1 and CDR2: SGHTA and FQGNSA. The CDR3 runs to 14 residues. Trimming at V came to 6 bases and at J to 3 bases, leaving 5 bases not matched to a gene. CDR3 sequence: CASRFTGGDYGYTF. The DNA for the CDR3 is TGTGCCAGCAGGTTCACAGGGGGCGACTATGGCTACACCTTC.

This clone showed up just a few times. This chain uses TRBV6-6 with TRBJ1-2; perhaps TRBD1 as D (5 bases). The germline V and J ends were trimmed by 5 bases and 8 bases, with 15 bases remaining between them. Per germline, CDR1 MNHNY and CDR2 SVGAGI (reference sequence). The CDR3 is made up of 13 amino acids. The CDR3, as DNA: TGTGCCAGCAGTCAGGGCAGGGCCGGGGGCTACACCTTC. This codes for CASSQGRAGGYTF.

The gene calls are TRBV15 and TRBJ1-5, with 7 positions matching TRBD1. This CDR3 comprises 14 residues. V lost 9 bases, J lost 0 bases, and 5 bases stayed unmatched. Germline-derived CDR1 and CDR2 are LNHNV and YYDKDF (reference sequence). The DNA for the CDR3 is TGTGCCACAAACAGGGGCTATAGCAATCAGCCCCAGCATTTT. It translates to CATNRGYSNQPQHF.

The chain couples TRBV7-2 to TRBJ2-5; D might be TRBD2 (6 bases). The J call may be incorrect, as the DNA end agrees better with TRBJ2-7. The germline CDR1 and CDR2 sequences are SGHTA and FQGNSA. The CDR3 runs 15 residues. Here the CDR3 reads CASSRERVGVHEQYF. The CDR3, as DNA: TGTGCCAGCAGCCGGGAGCGGGTGGGGGTGCACGAGCAGTACTTC.

The rearrangement uses TRBV5-1 and TRBJ2-3; 13 nucleotides match TRBD2. CDR1 SGHRS and CDR2 YFSETQ come from the germline V gene. This CDR3 spans 17 amino acids. Trimming at V came to 4 bases and at J to 6 bases, leaving 11 bases not matched to a gene. Written as DNA, the CDR3 is TGCGCCAGCAGCGGACGGACTAGCGGGAGTGGGGGCGATACGCAGTATTTT. As protein: CASSGRTSGSGGDTQYF.

DNA for the CDR3: TGTGCCAGCAGCTTAGCAGGGGGCTACCCCTCCTACGAGCAGTACTTC. Translating it yields CASSLAGGYPSYEQYF. V usage is TRBV7-2 and J usage is TRBJ2-7, with 7 bases that match TRBD1. V lost 0 bases, J lost 0 bases, and 5 bases stayed unmatched. Per germline, CDR1 SGHTA and CDR2 FQGNSA. The CDR3 spans 16 residues.